The 14 T cell receptor beta chains below all came from one sample that was sequenced in a study of identical twins. TCRdb itself ran the 5' RACE reads through MiXCR, one entry per CDR3 protein. The sample consists of hundreds of thousands of distinct CDR3 sequences, roughly 7.2% of them appearing once. The same sample was also used in a study of yellow fever vaccine responses in identical twins.

What was sequenced was PBMCs. Every receptor here comes from a woman aged 18-29 years in good health.

The J gene is TRBJ2-5, the V gene TRBV12-3 or TRBV12-4; D uncertain. The CDR3 totals 17 residues. V lost 2 bases and J 5 bases, leaving 21 bases between the germline ends. In DNA form, the CDR3 reads TGTGCCAGCAGTTTATTTTGGGGATCGGGCACAAGGGAGACCCAGTACTTC. Translated, it gives CASSLFWGSGTRETQYF.

There are a few counts of this clonotype. This chain links TRBV5-1 with TRBJ2-7; 10 bases line up with TRBD1. V shed 4 bases, J shed 4 bases, and the junction held 5 bases outside the gene matches. The CDR3 runs 14 residues. Germline CDR1 and CDR2: SGHRS and YFSETQ. This chain's CDR3 is CASSVRDRGYEQYF. CDR3 bases: TGCGCCAGCAGCGTCCGGGACAGGGGTTACGAGCAGTACTTC.

This clonotype occurred many times. CDR3 amino acids: CASSLGWGYWTTTDNEQFF. The CDR3 DNA follows: TGCGCCAGCAGCTTGGGTTGGGGATACTGGACCACAACTGACAATGAGCAGTTCTTC. V is TRBV5-1 and J is TRBJ2-1, with unresolved D. V was shortened by 0 bases and J by 5 bases, with 24 bases between the two germline ends. Per the germline V gene, CDR1 is SGHRS and CDR2 is YFSETQ. The length of the CDR3 is 19 residues.

The chain employs TRBV5-1 and TRBJ2-5; 9 bases align to TRBD2. The CDR3 has 14 residues. Per the germline V gene, CDR1 is SGHRS and CDR2 is YFSETQ. The junction had 9 bases not matched to a gene; V was cut back by 7 bases and J by 5 bases. The CDR3 region has the DNA TGCGCCAGCCAAGACCTAGCGGGACAGGAGACCCAGTACTTC. Translation: CASQDLAGQETQYF.

This clonotype was detected only a few times. Here the CDR3 reads CSARASGRDTQYF. Here the CDR3 DNA reads TGCAGTGCTAGAGCCAGCGGGAGGGATACGCAGTATTTT. The chain links TRBV20-1 to TRBJ2-3; 9 bases match TRBD2. The CDR3 is 13 amino acids. V gave up 1 base and J gave up 6 bases; unmatched junction bases: 2. Germline V gene lookup returns CDR1 DFQATT and CDR2 SNEGSKA (reference sequence).

The table lists this clonotype with many counts. V gene TRBV29-1 combines with J gene TRBJ1-1; no clear D gene. V lost 6 bases to trimming and J lost 1 base, with 15 bases between them. The CDR3 has 14 amino acids. Per the germline V gene, CDR1 is SQVTM and CDR2 is ANQGSEA. The CDR3 loop reads CSVKRGLWNTEAFF. The CDR3, as DNA: TGCAGCGTCAAGAGAGGGCTGTGGAACACTGAAGCTTTCTTT.

This clonotype was seen a handful of times. The chain carries TRBV10-3 and TRBJ2-1; no reliable D call. V gave up 0 bases and J gave up 0 bases, with 12 bases separating them. The CDR3 length is 17 residues. Germline CDR1 ENHRY, CDR2 SYGVKD. CDR3 in DNA: TGTGCCATCAGTGAGTCGAAGACGGGCAGCTCCTACAATGAGCAGTTCTTC. It codes for CAISESKTGSSYNEQFF.

The chain carries TRBV20-1 and TRBJ2-7; 8 nucleotides line up with TRBD2. Looked up from germline, CDR1 is DFQATT and CDR2 is SNEGSKA (reference sequence). The CDR3 length is 12 residues. The junction had 2 bases not matched to a gene; V was cut back by 4 bases and J by 3 bases. The CDR3 sequence: CSATGGVYEQYV. CDR3 DNA sequence: TGCAGTGCTACCGGGGGGGTCTACGAGCAGTACGTC.

Only a few counts were recorded for this clonotype. The chain combines TRBV20-1 with TRBJ2-2; the D is unclear. The ends were cut back, 1 base at V and 7 bases at J, with 4 bases in the middle. Germline V gene sequence: CDR1 DFQATT, CDR2 SNEGSKA (reference sequence). The CDR3 covers 11 residues. The CDR3 region is CSARGGGELFF. As DNA, the CDR3 is TGCAGTGCTAGAGGGGGCGGGGAGCTGTTTTTT.

There are a few counts of this clonotype. The V gene is TRBV12-5, the J gene TRBJ2-1; D tentatively fits TRBD1 or TRBD2 (5 bases each). In germline, CDR1 is LGHNT, CDR2 FRNRAP. The ends were cut back, 0 bases at V and 4 bases at J, with 16 bases in the middle. This CDR3 has 17 amino acids. CDR3 loop: CASGLVSTGPLYNEQFF. DNA of the CDR3: TGTGCTAGTGGTTTGGTCTCAACGGGACCCCTGTACAATGAGCAGTTCTTC.

This clonotype was seen at least ten times. The chain has TRBV7-8 and TRBJ2-3; no firm D call. The germline CDR1 and CDR2 sequences are SGHVS and FQNEAQ. The CDR3 contains 13 residues. Between the trimmed V and J ends, which lost 5 bases and 4 bases, there was a span of 10 bases. CDR3: CASSTTASDTQYF. The CDR3 DNA reads TGTGCCAGCAGCACAACCGCATCAGATACGCAGTATTTT. Drawing the rest from reference TRBV7-8 and TRBJ2-3, the complete variable domain is GAGVSQSPRYKVAKRGQDVALRCDPISGHVSLFWYQQALGQGPEFLTYFQNEAQLDKSGLPSDRFFAERPEGSVSTLKIQRTQQEDSAVYLCASSTTASDTQYFGPGTRLTVL.

This clonotype was counted at least ten times. V gene TRBV27 combines with J gene TRBJ2-3; D not resolved. V lost 5 bases, J lost 0 bases, and 6 bases lay in between. The CDR3 is 13 residues long. In germline, CDR1 is MNHEY, CDR2 SMNVEV (reference sequence). As DNA, the CDR3 is TGTGCCAGCAGTCCCATCAGCACAGATACGCAGTATTTT. Amino acid sequence: CASSPISTDTQYF.

The V and J genes are TRBV9 and TRBJ2-1; maybe TRBD1 (6 bases). CDR1 is SGDLS, CDR2 YYNGEE, per germline. This CDR3 has 15 residues. The V end lost 0 bases, the J end lost 2 bases, and 9 bases lay between the germline ends. CDR3 region: CASSVVGAPYNEQFF. CDR3 DNA: TGTGCCAGCAGCGTAGTGGGGGCTCCCTACAATGAGCAGTTCTTC.

The chain has TRBV7-9 and TRBJ2-7; 8 bases fit TRBD1. V dropped 4 bases and J dropped 4; count of bases not matched to a gene: 0. Germline CDR1 SEHNR, CDR2 FQNEAQ (reference sequence). The CDR3 runs 12 residues. The CDR3 region is CASSWTGYEQYF. In DNA form, the CDR3 reads TGTGCCAGCAGCTGGACAGGGTACGAGCAGTACTTC.